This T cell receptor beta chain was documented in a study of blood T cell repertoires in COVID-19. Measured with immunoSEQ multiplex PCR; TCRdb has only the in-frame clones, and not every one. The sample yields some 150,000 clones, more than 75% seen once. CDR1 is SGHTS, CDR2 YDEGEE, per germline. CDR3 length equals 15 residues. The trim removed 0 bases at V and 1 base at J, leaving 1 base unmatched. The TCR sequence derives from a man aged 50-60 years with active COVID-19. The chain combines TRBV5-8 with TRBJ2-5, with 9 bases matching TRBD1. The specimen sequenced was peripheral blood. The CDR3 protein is CASSLGDRAQETQYF. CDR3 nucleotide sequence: TGTGCCAGCAGCTTGGGGGACAGGGCCCAAGAGACCCAGTACTTC.